The count of the clone carrying this T cell receptor (beta chain) is one. Its antigen is not known. This record comes from a study of cytomegalovirus exposure and HLA in healthy donors. The study, taken as a whole, reports: For most subjects, TCR beta sequences were reported to predict HLA-A and HLA-B alleles with accuracy. Earlier analysis yielded a pattern in which most TCR beta V segments were productive about 90% or about 30% of the time. Most likely, a cluster of highly shared sequence variants arose as a sequencing artifact.

Deletions cut 3 bases from V and 15 bases from J, with 19 bases between. The CDR3 extends over 13 amino acids. From germline, CDR1 is SGHRS and CDR2 YFSETQ. With 60 Vbeta and 13 Jbeta primers, the PCR was carried out. Method: immunoSEQ multiplex PCR; TCRdb's copy keeps in-frame clones and lacks some. The sample holds under 200,000 clones, around 85% seen once. What was sequenced was PBMCs. V and J are TRBV5-1 and TRBJ2-1; tentative D call: TRBD1 (5 bases). This receptor was identified in a man younger than 35 in good health and CMV-seropositive. This CDR3 is CASSSDLDSDWFF. The CDR3 region has the DNA TGCGCCAGCAGCTCGGACCTCGACAGCGACTGGTTCTTC.